This T cell receptor (beta chain) was obtained from a study of blood T cell repertoires in COVID-19. In the study overall: Acute-phase and convalescent COVID-19 samples originated in the United States, Italy and Spain. Sources were T cells, B-cell-depleted T cells, or PBMCs; the material itself was cDNA or gDNA.

In the original workflow: From reference gene primer amplification, estimates of nucleated cell counts were derived. Profiling relied on immunoSEQ multiplex PCR, and the TCRdb table lists in-frame clones only, not all of them. V and J calls and clone size are given by that table; D and trimming were obtained from the DNA. The data contain 20,000 to 25,000 clones, about 89% of them singletons. CDR1 MGHRA and CDR2 YSYEKL come from the germline V gene. Trimming removed 0 bases at V and 4 bases at J, with 12 bases between. The CDR3 has 15 residues. V usage is TRBV4-1 and J usage is TRBJ1-1; D possibly corresponds to TRBD1 (6 bases). Sequenced: peripheral blood. The receptor comes from a human donor in a cohort sampled during active COVID-19. CDR3 region: CASSQDKGVFTEAFF. In nucleotides, the CDR3 is TGCGCCAGCAGCCAAGATAAGGGGGTGTTCACTGAAGCTTTCTTT.